This entry lists 4 T cell receptor beta chains sequenced from one sample in a study of neurological immune-mediated disorders. One entry per CDR3 protein, called by TCRdb with MiXCR from the 5' RACE reads. The sample includes tens of thousands of distinct CDR3 sequences, 2.5% to 3% of them seen just once. The sequencing sample was made of PBMCs. These TCRs come from a young woman with multiple sclerosis.

This clonotype has at least ten counts. The CDR3 is CASSLFGGASYNEQFF. DNA of the CDR3: TGTGCCAGCAGCTTATTCGGGGGCGCCTCCTACAATGAGCAGTTCTTC. The rearrangement joins TRBV7-9 to TRBJ2-1; D may be TRBD1 or TRBD2 (6 bases each). The V gene's germline CDR1 is SEHNR and CDR2 FQNEAQ (reference sequence). V was pared by 2 bases and J by 0 bases, with 11 bases between. The CDR3 spans 16 residues. Based on the CDR3 plus reference TRBV7-9 and TRBJ2-1, the full variable domain is DTGVSQNPRHKITKRGQNVTFRCDPISEHNRLYWYRQTLGQGPEFLTYFQNEAQLEKSRLLSDRFSAERPKGSFSTLEIQRTEQGDSAMYLCASSLFGGASYNEQFFGPGTRLTVL.

The chain recombines TRBV29-1 with TRBJ2-7; 13 nucleotides align to TRBD2. Losses at the gene ends were 4 bases for V and 2 bases for J; bases not matched to a gene: 2. The CDR3 covers 14 residues. Germline V lookup: CDR1 SQVTM, CDR2 ANQGSEA. The DNA for the CDR3 is TGCAGCGTTGGAGGGACTAGCGGGGCCTACGAGCAGTACTTC. Translating gives CSVGGTSGAYEQYF.

Many counts were recorded for this clonotype. The chain employs TRBV7-9 and TRBJ1-2, with D tentatively TRBD1 (5 bases). Germline loops: CDR1 SEHNR, CDR2 FQNEAQ (reference sequence). This CDR3 is built from 12 residues. Trimming left V 1 base short and J 6 bases short, with 6 bases between. This CDR3 is CASSLVGDGYTF. The CDR3 bases are TGTGCCAGCAGCTTAGTAGGGGATGGCTACACCTTC. Full variable domain (rest looked up from reference TRBV7-9 and TRBJ1-2): DTGVSQNPRHKITKRGQNVTFRCDPISEHNRLYWYRQTLGQGPEFLTYFQNEAQLEKSRLLSDRFSAERPKGSFSTLEIQRTEQGDSAMYLCASSLVGDGYTFGSGTRLTVV.

There are many counts of this clonotype. The genes are TRBV5-1 and TRBJ1-1; a weak D match, TRBD1 (6 bases). The CDR3 covers 15 residues. V lost 0 bases and J 1 base, leaving 10 bases between the germline ends. Germline V gene lookup returns CDR1 SGHRS and CDR2 YFSETQ. This CDR3 reads CASSLVPGANTEAFF. The CDR3 DNA reads as TGCGCCAGCAGCTTGGTACCGGGGGCGAACACTGAAGCTTTCTTT.